The clone carrying this T cell receptor beta chain occurred many times. As yet, its antigen is unknown. This sample is part of a study of regulatory T cells in long-lasting Graves disease. Findings and caveats of the study: Persistent disease exhibited a predilection for TRBV28, TRBJ1-2 and TRBJ2-5.

CDR1 MGHRA and CDR2 YSYEKL come from the germline V gene. J was trimmed by 3 bases and V by 2 bases; bases with no gene match: 6. The CDR3 is 16 residues long. Library construction for TCR beta used iRepertoire HTBI primers and Arm-PCR of CDR3 regions. MiXCR, applied by TCRdb to the multiplex PCR reads, yields one record per CDR3 protein. The top ten clones hold under 20% of a sample with some 340,000 distinct CDR3 sequences, roughly 12% of them seen once. Time point described: newly diagnosed GD, antithyroid drugs for less than 3 months. RNA extracted from PBMCs served as the sequencing template. These data also featured in a second study, about T cells in Graves' hyperthyroidism and ophthalmopathy. That publication notes: Ophthalmopathy and stable hyperthyroidism were separated by a 13 V-J model.

The source of this sequence is a woman aged 18-29 years with Graves disease. Material: peripheral blood mononuclear cells (PBMCs), obtained at new diagnosis, from a patient treated with antithyroid drugs. The chain joins TRBV4-1 to TRBJ2-3; 9 nucleotides line up with TRBD1. The DNA for the CDR3 is TGCGCCAGCAGCCAAACAGGGGGCGGAGTGACAGATACGCAGTATTTT. It is translated as CASSQTGGGVTDTQYF.